A selection of T cell receptor beta chains follows, all from one sample in a study of blood T cell repertoires in COVID-19. Method: immunoSEQ multiplex PCR; TCRdb's copy keeps in-frame clones and lacks some. The table lists around 92,000 clones, over 80% of them singletons. Specimen: peripheral blood. The source of these receptors is a woman older than 75 with acute or convalescent COVID-19. The CDR3 runs from the conserved cysteine through the conserved F or W.

v_gene: TRBV28
j_gene: TRBJ1-6
len: 14
CDR3aa: CASSSTPRASPLHF

v_gene: TRBV7-9
j_gene: TRBJ1-2
len: 15
CDR3aa: CASSLRDRGIYGYTF

v_gene: TRBV7-9
j_gene: TRBJ2-5
len: 15
CDR3aa: CASSALPGRGETQYF

v_gene: TRBV5-1
j_gene: TRBJ2-5
len: 14
CDR3aa: CASSLGRSQETQYF

v_gene: TRBV6-2/TRBV6-3
j_gene: TRBJ2-7
len: 16
CDR3aa: CASSLHPGQGLGEQYF

v_gene: TRBV28
j_gene: TRBJ2-5
len: 14
CDR3aa: CASRLGGARETQYF

v_gene: TRBV5-1
j_gene: TRBJ2-3
len: 15
CDR3aa: CASSLGSGSTDTQYF

v_gene: TRBV9
j_gene: TRBJ2-2
len: 14
CDR3aa: CASSVDWRTGELFF

v_gene: TRBV7-2
j_gene: TRBJ2-5
len: 13
CDR3aa: CASSQGTRETQYF

v_gene: TRBV7-6
j_gene: TRBJ2-1
len: 17
CDR3aa: CASSSGGAGGTLDEQFF

v_gene: TRBV27
j_gene: TRBJ2-5
len: 17
CDR3aa: CASSSLGTSGTQETQYF

v_gene: TRBV2
j_gene: TRBJ2-1
len: 12
CDR3aa: CASSLDTYEQFF

v_gene: TRBV19
j_gene: TRBJ2-5
len: 14
CDR3aa: CASSLSRGQETQYF

v_gene: TRBV2
j_gene: TRBJ2-7
len: 16
CDR3aa: CASFGQGKGGSYEQYF

v_gene: TRBV24-1
j_gene: TRBJ1-2
len: 15
CDR3aa: CATSDQDRGSDGYTF